The rows below give T cell receptor beta chains drawn from one sample of a study of OX40 agonist ivuxolimab in advanced cancers. TCRdb keeps only in-frame clones here, not all; method: immunoSEQ multiplex PCR. The sample shows around 94,000 clones, about nine tenths of them seen only once. Here the sequenced sample was CD4+ or CD8+ T cells sorted from blood, taken in a trial of the OX40 agonist ivuxolimab. These receptors were taken from an adult with an advanced solid tumor such as melanoma, head and neck, liver or kidney cancer. Each CDR3 is given with its conserved first and last residue. The D gene is left open where the match is weak. Part of the rows lack a size; the others show once, few, many or a class for expanded clones.

14	TRBV5-1	few	NA	TRBJ1-2	TGCGCCAGCCAACGGGGGGGTTTGGACTATGGCTACACCTTC	CASQRGGLDYGYTF
11	TRBV6-5	NA	TRBD2	TRBJ2-1	TGTGCCAGCAGCTTAGCGGGGAAGCAGTTCTTC	CASSLAGKQFF
13	TRBV7-9	NA	NA	TRBJ2-5	TGTGCCAGCAGCCGAGGGGTCCAAGAGACCCAGTACTTC	CASSRGVQETQYF
14	TRBV18	once	NA	TRBJ1-4	TGTGCCAGCTCACCAGGGCGGACTAATGAAAAACTGTTTTTT	CASSPGRTNEKLFF
12	TRBV2	NA	NA	TRBJ2-7	TGTGCCAGCAGTGAACAGGGGCGGGAGCAGTACTTC	CASSEQGREQYF
17	TRBV18	NA	NA	TRBJ1-2	TGTGCCAGCTCACCAGGGGCCCGTGGTTCCTCTAGCTATGGCTACACCTTC	CASSPGARGSSSYGYTF
17	TRBV9	NA	TRBD2	TRBJ2-5	TGTGCCAGCAGCGTAGGAGATAGCGGGGGGGTTGGGGAGACCCAGTACTTC	CASSVGDSGGVGETQYF
15	TRBV11-2	NA	TRBD2	TRBJ2-7	TGTGCCAGCAGAAAAGCGGGGGCCAAACCTTACGAGCAGTACTTC	CASRKAGAKPYEQYF
14	TRBV11-2	NA	TRBD2	TRBJ2-7	TGTGCCAGCAGCTTAGATAGGCTAGCGGGCGAGCAGTACTTC	CASSLDRLAGEQYF
14	TRBV7-9	NA	NA	TRBJ2-7	TGTGCCAGCAGCTTAGTAGGAGGGGGGGAGGTGCAGTACTTC	CASSLVGGGEVQYF
14	TRBV11-2	NA	NA	TRBJ1-2	TGTGCCAGCAGCTTAGTGGGGGGTAACTATGGCTACACCTTC	CASSLVGGNYGYTF
13	TRBV2	NA	TRBD1	TRBJ1-6	TGTGCCAGTCAACTGGGACAGAATTCACCCCTCCACTTT	CASQLGQNSPLHF
15	TRBV7-2	NA	NA	TRBJ1-1	TGTGCCAGCAGCTTATACGGGGCTTGGAACACTGAAGCTTTCTTT	CASSLYGAWNTEAFF
15	TRBV7-8	NA	NA	TRBJ2-7	TGTGCCAGCAGCGGGTCGGGATCGAAGGAAAACGAGCAGTACTTC	CASSGSGSKENEQYF
15	TRBV19	NA	TRBD1	TRBJ1-4	TGTGCCAGTAGTCTTTGGGGCAGGGGGAATGAAAAACTGTTTTTT	CASSLWGRGNEKLFF
14	TRBV18	NA	NA	TRBJ1-5	TGTGCCAGCTCGAACAGCCCTAGCAATCAGCCCCAGCATTTT	CASSNSPSNQPQHF
14	TRBV27	NA	NA	TRBJ2-5	TGTGCCAGCAGTTTATCGAGCAGTCCGCAGACCCAGTACTTC	CASSLSSSPQTQYF
15	TRBV11-3	once	NA	TRBJ1-1	TGTGCCAGCAGCTTAGCAGGGGCGAGGAGCACTGAAGCTTTCTTT	CASSLAGARSTEAFF
15	TRBV19	few	TRBD2	TRBJ2-1	TGTGCCAGTAGTTTGGGACTAGCGGGGGGCAATGAGCAGTTCTTC	CASSLGLAGGNEQFF
13	TRBV6-5	once	TRBD1	TRBJ2-4	TGTGCCAGCCGGGACAGTCCGGTGGACATTCAGTACTTC	CASRDSPVDIQYF
15	TRBV7-6	NA	TRBD2	TRBJ2-7	TGTGCCAGCAGCTTAAAGGGACTAGCGGGGGGTGAGCAGTACTTC	CASSLKGLAGGEQYF
14	TRBV6-4	NA	NA	TRBJ1-2	TGTGCCAGCAGTGAGTCCCCGGGAAACTATGGCTACACCTTC	CASSESPGNYGYTF
17	TRBV5-6	NA	NA	TRBJ1-2	TGTGCCAGCAGCTTGAGGGCGCCCGGGGCGCCCTTTTCGGGCTACACCTTC	CASSLRAPGAPFSGYTF
14	TRBV5-5	NA	TRBD1	TRBJ2-2	TGTGCCAGCCGGACAGGGGCGAACACCGGGGAGCTGTTTTTT	CASRTGANTGELFF
11	TRBV30	NA	NA	TRBJ1-1	TGTGCCTGGAGTATAAGGGCTGAAGCTTTCTTT	CAWSIRAEAFF
16	TRBV11-2	NA	NA	TRBJ2-5	TGTGCCAGCAGCTTAGGGCTTGGACAGACCCCTCTCGACTTTTACTTC	CASSLGLGQTPLDFYF
16	TRBV5-1	NA	NA	TRBJ2-3	TGCGCCAGCAGCTGGGGGGCCTCGACCCTGCCAGATACGCAGTATTTT	CASSWGASTLPDTQYF
15	TRBV9	NA	TRBD1	TRBJ1-2	TGTGCCAGCAGCGCCCGACAGGGGACTAACTATGGCTACACCTTC	CASSARQGTNYGYTF
14	TRBV5-1	NA	NA	TRBJ2-7	TGCGCCAGCAGCTTTGGCCCTTCAAACTACGAGCAGTACTTC	CASSFGPSNYEQYF
13	TRBV4-2	NA	NA	TRBJ2-5	TGTGCCAGCAGCCAAGAACCTCAAGAGACCCAGTACTTC	CASSQEPQETQYF
16	TRBV5-1	NA	TRBD1	TRBJ1-1	TGCGCCAGCAGCTTCGGGACAGGTTTCATGAACACTGAAGCTTTCTTT	CASSFGTGFMNTEAFF
15	TRBV6-1	NA	TRBD1	TRBJ1-1	TGTGCCAGCAGTTCCCCGTCAGGGGGGGACACTGAAGCTTTCTTT	CASSSPSGGDTEAFF
15	TRBV7-3	NA	NA	TRBJ2-7	TGTGCCAGCAGCCCGGGGGTTAGGGGTTTCTACGAGCAGTACTTC	CASSPGVRGFYEQYF
20	TRBV30	once	TRBD2	TRBJ2-1	TGTGCCTGGGAGTTGGACAGGGGACTAGCGGGGGCCCTCGCGGGTAGTGAGCAGTTCTTC	CAWELDRGLAGALAGSEQFF
13	TRBV15	NA	NA	TRBJ1-2	TGTGCCACCAGCAGCAGGACGGACTATGGCTACACCTTC	CATSSRTDYGYTF
18	TRBV7-2	NA	TRBD2	TRBJ2-3	TGTGCCAGCAGCTTTAAGGCTAGCGGGGGGGCCGGCACAGATACGCAGTATTTT	CASSFKASGGAGTDTQYF
9	TRBV6-5	NA	NA	TRBJ1-1	TGTGCCAGCATTGCGGAAGCTTTCTTT	CASIAEAFF
19	TRBV5-1	NA	NA	TRBJ1-1	TGCGCCAGCAGCTTGGTATTAGGTGACCTCGGACACTCGAACACTGAAGCTTTCTTT	CASSLVLGDLGHSNTEAFF
14	TRBV7-3	NA	NA	TRBJ2-3	TGTGCCAGCAGCGAGGACAGCTCCACAGATACGCAGTATTTT	CASSEDSSTDTQYF
18	TRBV5-4	NA	TRBD2	TRBJ2-4	TGTGCCAGCAGCCCGGGGGCTAGCGGGGGGGTGGCCAAAAACATTCAGTACTTC	CASSPGASGGVAKNIQYF
16	TRBV14	NA	NA	TRBJ1-3	TGTGCCAGCAGCCAAGCAGGGACGTTCTCTGGAAACACCATATATTTT	CASSQAGTFSGNTIYF
13	TRBV6-6	few	NA	TRBJ1-1	TGTGCCAGCAGCCAACAGGGCGGAACTGAAGCTTTCTTT	CASSQQGGTEAFF
15	TRBV6-1	NA	NA	TRBJ2-3	TGTGCCAGCAGTGAAGCAGGAACTAGCACAGATACGCAGTATTTT	CASSEAGTSTDTQYF
15	TRBV19	NA	NA	TRBJ1-4	TGTGCCAGTAGGGGCGGCTGGGCGAATTCGGAAAAACTGTTTTTT	CASRGGWANSEKLFF
16	TRBV15	once	TRBD1	TRBJ1-6	TGTGCCACCAGCAGAGTTACCGGGACAGGTGCATCACCCCTCCACTTT	CATSRVTGTGASPLHF
15	TRBV6-1	once	TRBD2	TRBJ2-4	TGTGCCAGCAGTGCAATAGCGGGGGGGCTGGACATTCAGTACTTC	CASSAIAGGLDIQYF